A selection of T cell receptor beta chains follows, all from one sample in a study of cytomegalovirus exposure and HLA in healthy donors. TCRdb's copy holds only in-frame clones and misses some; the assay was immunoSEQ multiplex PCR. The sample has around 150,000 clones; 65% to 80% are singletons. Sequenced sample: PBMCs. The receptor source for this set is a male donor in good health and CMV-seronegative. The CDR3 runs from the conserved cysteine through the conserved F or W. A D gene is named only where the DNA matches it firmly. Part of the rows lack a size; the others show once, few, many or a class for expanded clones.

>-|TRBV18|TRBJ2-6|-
CASSPPGPDPGANVLTF
TGTGCCAGCTCACCACCGGGGCCGGACCCCGGGGCCAACGTCCTGACTTTC
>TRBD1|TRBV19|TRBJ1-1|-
CASSRGRDSLFF
TGTGCCAGTAGTAGGGGAAGGGACAGTCTTTTCTTT
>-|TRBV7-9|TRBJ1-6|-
CASSFGGATLHF
TGTGCCAGCAGCTTCGGAGGGGCCACCCTCCACTTT
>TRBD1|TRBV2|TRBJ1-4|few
CASSTGQGFEKLFF
TGTGCCAGCAGTACTGGACAGGGCTTTGAAAAACTGTTTTTT
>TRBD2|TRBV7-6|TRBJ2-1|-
CASSLGTSSYNEQFF
TGTGCCAGCAGCTTAGGGACTAGCAGCTACAATGAGCAGTTCTTC
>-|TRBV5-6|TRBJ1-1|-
CASSLNRADTEAFF
TGTGCCAGCAGCTTGAACAGGGCGGACACTGAAGCTTTCTTT
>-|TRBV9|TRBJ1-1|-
CASSAHGGLEGTEAFF
TGTGCCAGCAGCGCCCACGGGGGGTTGGAGGGCACTGAAGCTTTCTTT
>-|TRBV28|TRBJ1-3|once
CASSLDRMPPISSISGNTIYF
TGTGCCAGCAGTTTAGACAGAATGCCTCCCATTTCTTCTATCTCTGGAAACACCATATATTTT
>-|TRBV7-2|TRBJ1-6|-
CASSLYSGVGSPLHF
TGTGCCAGCAGCTTATATTCAGGGGTCGGGTCACCCCTCCACTTT
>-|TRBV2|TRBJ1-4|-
CASSAGQFHATNEKLFF
TGTGCCAGCAGTGCTGGGCAGTTCCACGCAACTAATGAAAAACTGTTTTTT
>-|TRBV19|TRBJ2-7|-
CASSIAESSYEQYF
TGTGCCAGTAGTATTGCGGAATCTTCCTACGAGCAGTACTTC
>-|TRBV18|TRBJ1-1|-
CASSRDTENTEAFF
TGTGCCAGCTCACGAGACACAGAGAACACTGAAGCTTTCTTT
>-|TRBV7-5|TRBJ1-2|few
CARSLEGDRRTNYGYTF
TGTGCCAGAAGCTTAGAGGGGGACCGCCGAACTAACTATGGCTACACCTTC
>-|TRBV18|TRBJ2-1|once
CASSPRLQGTAGEQFF
TGTGCCAGCTCACCACGACTACAGGGAACGGCGGGTGAGCAGTTCTTC
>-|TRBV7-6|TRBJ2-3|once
CASSLVGGDTQYF
TGTGCCAGCAGCTTAGTTGGAGGCGATACGCAGTATTTT
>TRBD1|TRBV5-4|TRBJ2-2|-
CASSPPTGGGGELFF
TGTGCCAGCTCCCCCCCGACAGGGGGCGGCGGGGAGCTGTTTTTT
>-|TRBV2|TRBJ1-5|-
CASSDQGSNQPQHF
TGTGCCAGCAGTGATCAGGGGAGCAATCAGCCCCAGCATTTT
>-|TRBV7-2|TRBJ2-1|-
CASSPTNGAEQFF
TGTGCCAGCAGCCCAACCAATGGGGCTGAGCAGTTCTTC
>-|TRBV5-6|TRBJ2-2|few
CASSLRQAGELFF
TGTGCCAGCAGCTTAAGGCAGGCCGGGGAGCTGTTTTTT
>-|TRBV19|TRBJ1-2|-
CASSISGPGGAYYGYTF
TGTGCCAGTAGTATCTCGGGGCCGGGGGGCGCATACTATGGCTACACCTTC
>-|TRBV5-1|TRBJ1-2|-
CASKYEGARGYTF
TGCGCCAGCAAGTACGAGGGCGCCAGGGGCTACACCTTC
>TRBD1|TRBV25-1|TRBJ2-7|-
CASSERISLQGAREQYF
TGTGCCAGCAGTGAAAGAATCAGCCTACAGGGGGCGCGTGAGCAGTACTTC
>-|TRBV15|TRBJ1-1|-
CATSREGGMDTEAFF
TGTGCCACCAGCAGAGAAGGAGGTATGGACACTGAAGCTTTCTTT
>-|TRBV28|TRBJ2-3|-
CASSTYHSTDTQYF
TGTGCCAGCAGTACCTATCATAGCACAGATACGCAGTATTTT
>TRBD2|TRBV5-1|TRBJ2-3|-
CASSLAERGSTDTQYF
TGCGCCAGCAGCTTGGCTGAGCGGGGAAGCACAGATACGCAGTATTTT
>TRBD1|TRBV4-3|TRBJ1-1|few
CASSQDPQGANTEAFF
TGCGCCAGCAGCCAAGATCCTCAGGGGGCCAACACTGAAGCTTTCTTT
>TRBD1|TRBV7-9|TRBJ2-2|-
CASSSDRQNTGELFF
TGTGCCAGCAGCTCGGACAGGCAGAACACCGGGGAGCTGTTTTTT
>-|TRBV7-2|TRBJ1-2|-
CASSLGRQAVGYTF
TGTGCCAGCAGCTTAGGAAGACAGGCGGTCGGCTACACCTTC
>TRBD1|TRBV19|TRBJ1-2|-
CASSIDPLTGALHYGYTF
TGTGCCAGTAGTATAGACCCTCTGACAGGGGCCCTCCACTATGGCTACACCTTC
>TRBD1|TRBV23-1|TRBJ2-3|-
CASSPNAGQGPDTQYF
TGCGCCAGCAGCCCTAACGCGGGACAGGGTCCAGATACGCAGTATTTT
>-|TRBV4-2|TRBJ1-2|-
CASSQALTAYGYTF
TGTGCCAGCAGCCAAGCCCTGACTGCGTATGGCTACACCTTC
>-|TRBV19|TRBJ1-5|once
CATSPTGRGNQPQHF
TGTGCCACTTCTCCTACAGGGCGGGGCAATCAGCCCCAGCATTTT
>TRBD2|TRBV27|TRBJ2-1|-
CASTSLGLAPYNEQFF
TGTGCCAGCACTTCTCTCGGACTAGCGCCCTACAATGAGCAGTTCTTC
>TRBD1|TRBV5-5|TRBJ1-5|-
CASSLSPDRGAQPQHF
TGTGCCAGCAGCTTATCTCCGGACAGGGGCGCTCAGCCCCAGCATTTT
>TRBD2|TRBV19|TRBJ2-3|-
CASSIDLPSGTTLRTDTQYF
TGTGCCAGTAGTATAGATCTCCCTAGCGGGACGACTCTCCGCACAGATACGCAGTATTTT
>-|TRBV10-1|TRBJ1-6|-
CASSGQNNSPLHF
TGCGCCAGCAGCGGACAGAATAATTCACCCCTCCACTTT
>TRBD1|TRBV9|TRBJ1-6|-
CASSVGQARPPLHF
TGTGCCAGCAGCGTCGGACAGGCGCGCCCGCCCCTCCACTTT
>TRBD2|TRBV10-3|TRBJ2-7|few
CAISGNSGYEQYF
TGTGCCATCAGTGGTAATAGCGGGTACGAGCAGTACTTC
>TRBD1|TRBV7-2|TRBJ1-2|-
CASSPPTGGLSGYTF
TGTGCCAGCAGCCCGCCTACAGGGGGCTTGAGCGGCTACACCTTC
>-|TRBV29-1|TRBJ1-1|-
CSVLAWGTEAFF
TGCAGCGTCCTAGCCTGGGGCACTGAAGCTTTCTTT
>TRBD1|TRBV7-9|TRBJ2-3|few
CASSQGADTQYF
TGTGCCAGCAGCCAGGGGGCAGATACGCAGTATTTT
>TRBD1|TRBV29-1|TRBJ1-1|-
CSVGSGGKAFF
TGCAGCGTTGGTTCAGGGGGCAAAGCTTTCTTT
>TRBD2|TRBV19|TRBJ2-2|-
CATALSGNPGELFF
TGTGCCACCGCCCTAAGCGGGAACCCCGGGGAGCTGTTTTTT
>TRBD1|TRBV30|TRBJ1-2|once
CAWHRDRVYGYTF
TGTGCCTGGCACCGGGACAGGGTCTATGGCTACACCTTC
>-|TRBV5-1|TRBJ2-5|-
CASSSGRETQYF
TGCGCCAGCAGCTCTGGCAGGGAGACCCAGTACTTC
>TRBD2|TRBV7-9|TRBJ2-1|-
CASRLEPSGAYSSEQFF
TGTGCCAGCAGATTAGAGCCTAGCGGGGCCTACTCAAGTGAGCAGTTCTTC
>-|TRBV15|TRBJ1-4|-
CATSRVSGRGLATNEKLFF
TGTGCCACCAGCAGAGTTTCTGGCAGGGGCTTGGCAACTAATGAAAAACTGTTTTTT